These T cell receptor beta chains were read from a single sample in a study of memory CD4+ T cells and cytomegalovirus serostatus. Profiled with immunoSEQ multiplex PCR; TCRdb holds only in-frame clones, not every one. The sample has some 58,000 clones, around 77% seen once. Sequenced sample: memory CD4+ T cells from blood. The receptors originated from an adult in good health and CMV-seronegative. Both conserved end residues are part of each CDR3. The D gene is left open where the match is weak. Where a row states a size, it is once, few, many or the class of an expanded clone; other rows omit it.

TRBJ2-2,-,TRBV29-1,-,13,TGCAGCGTTTTTTACCCGAACACCGGGGAGCTGTTTTTT,CSVFYPNTGELFF
TRBJ1-6,-,TRBV7-8,TRBD1,16,TGTGCCAGCAGCTCCGGACAGGGGGTAGATAATTCACCCCTCCACTTT,CASSSGQGVDNSPLHF
TRBJ1-2,-,TRBV7-8,-,16,TGTGCCAGCAGCTTAGATTTGGGAGACAGCAACTATGGCTACACCTTC,CASSLDLGDSNYGYTF
TRBJ1-5,-,TRBV19,-,16,TGTGCCAGTAGTACCTACACAGGGAGCAACAATCAGCCCCAGCATTTT,CASSTYTGSNNQPQHF
TRBJ2-1,-,TRBV9,-,15,TGTGCCAGCAGCTCCGGCGGGAATTCCTACAATGAGCAGTTCTTC,CASSSGGNSYNEQFF
TRBJ1-2,-,TRBV4-3,-,16,TGCGCCAGCAGCCCTACTAGATGGACTTCTAACTATGGCTACACCTTC,CASSPTRWTSNYGYTF
TRBJ2-7,-,TRBV5-1,-,15,TGCGCCAGCAGCCCGACACCCACAGAGTACTACGAGCAGTACTTC,CASSPTPTEYYEQYF
TRBJ2-1,-,TRBV23-1,-,15,TGCGCCAGCAGTCATCGCCCCCTGGGGGGATCTGAGCAGTTCTTC,CASSHRPLGGSEQFF
TRBJ1-5,-,TRBV15,-,14,TGTGCCACCAGCAGAGATCTAGGACAGCAGCCCCAGCATTTT,CATSRDLGQQPQHF
TRBJ1-6,-,TRBV2,-,15,TGTGCCAGCAGTGGGGAGGGGGGATTTAATTCACCCCTCCACTTT,CASSGEGGFNSPLHF
TRBJ2-3,-,TRBV18,TRBD2,16,TGTGCCAGCTCACTGAGCCGGGGGGGCCCGGCAGATACGCAGTATTTT,CASSLSRGGPADTQYF
TRBJ2-7,-,TRBV7-9,-,14,TGTGCCAGCAGCTTAATGGGGGATTCCTACGAGCAGTACTTC,CASSLMGDSYEQYF
TRBJ1-2,-,TRBV14,-,14,TGTGCCAGCAGCCCGTGGGGGATCGCCTATGGCTACACCTTC,CASSPWGIAYGYTF
TRBJ2-7,-,TRBV10-3,TRBD1,13,TGTGCCACCTGGACAGGGTCTTCCTACGAGCAGTACTTC,CATWTGSSYEQYF
TRBJ2-3,few,TRBV18,-,15,TGTGCCAGCTCACCTCGAGGACAGCCCGCAGATACGCAGTATTTT,CASSPRGQPADTQYF
TRBJ1-3,-,TRBV25-1,-,14,TGTGCCAGCAGTGGGACAGTGACTGGAAACACCATATATTTT,CASSGTVTGNTIYF
TRBJ2-7,-,TRBV6-6,-,13,TGTGCCAGCAGTTGGGCAGGGATGGACGAGCAGTACTTC,CASSWAGMDEQYF
TRBJ1-2,-,TRBV28,-,12,TGTGCCAGCAGTTTTCGGAATTATGGCTACACCTTC,CASSFRNYGYTF
TRBJ1-2,-,TRBV19,-,14,TGTGCCAGTAATGCGCTCAACAGGGAGTATGGCTACACCTTC,CASNALNREYGYTF
TRBJ2-1,few,TRBV18,TRBD2,18,TGTGCCAGCTCACGGGAGGGGTCCAGGGTGAGCTCCTACAATGAGCAGTTCTTC,CASSREGSRVSSYNEQFF
TRBJ1-4,few,TRBV28,-,15,TGTGCCAGCAGTTTATGGACCGAACCAAACGAAAAACTGTTTTTT,CASSLWTEPNEKLFF
TRBJ2-1,-,TRBV18,-,18,TGTGCCAGCTCACCACCTGTTGCGGGGACAAGCTCCTACAATGAGCAGTTCTTC,CASSPPVAGTSSYNEQFF
TRBJ2-2,-,TRBV7-9,-,14,TGTGCCAGCAGCTTAGGTTGGAACACCGGGGAGCTGTTTTTT,CASSLGWNTGELFF
TRBJ2-7,-,TRBV14,-,15,TGTGCCAGCAGCCAAGACAGGGACCGTTCCTACGAGCAGTACTTC,CASSQDRDRSYEQYF
TRBJ1-2,once,TRBV4-1,TRBD1,15,TGCGCCAGCAGCCAACCGGGACAGACTAACTATGGCTACACCTTC,CASSQPGQTNYGYTF
TRBJ1-2,few,TRBV9,TRBD1,14,TGTGCCAGCAGCGTCGACAGGGGGGTTGGTGGCTACACCTTC,CASSVDRGVGGYTF
TRBJ2-2,once,TRBV5-6,TRBD2,18,TGTGCCAGCAGCGAAACACCAGCGGGAGGGCCGAACACCGGGGAGCTGTTTTTT,CASSETPAGGPNTGELFF
TRBJ2-5,-,TRBV7-6,TRBD2,14,TGTGCCAGCAGCTTCATAGCGGGAGCGGAGACCCAGTACTTC,CASSFIAGAETQYF
TRBJ1-5,-,TRBV10-3,-,14,TGTGCCATCAAGTCAACGGGGGCTGATCAGCCCCAGCATTTT,CAIKSTGADQPQHF
TRBJ1-2,few,TRBV5-6,TRBD1,12,TGTGCCAGCAGCGGACCCGGGACAGGGCACACCTTC,CASSGPGTGHTF
TRBJ1-2,-,TRBV28,-,11,TGTGCCAGCAGGCAGGGTACCGGCTACACCTTC,CASRQGTGYTF
TRBJ2-7,-,TRBV7-9,-,13,TGTGCCAGCAGCCAAGCAAGTCCCGGCGAGCAGTACTTC,CASSQASPGEQYF
TRBJ1-1,-,TRBV28,TRBD1,14,TGTGCCAGCATTACAGGGGGTGCGAACACTGAAGCTTTCTTT,CASITGGANTEAFF